What follows are 20 T cell receptor beta chains derived from one specimen sequenced in a study of blood T cells in healthy people across ages. PCR was performed a second time for roughly 7 to 12 cycles using a sample-barcoded 5' primer and a J-beta primer mix. From the 5' RACE reads, TCRdb called clonotypes with MiXCR, one entry per CDR3 protein. The repertoire includes about 930,000 distinct CDR3 sequences, 29% of them detected once, and roughly 10% sits in the top ten. These records were also assigned to another study, of T cells of mothers and their children.

Material for sequencing was blood. These receptors all come from a woman in her thirties or forties in good health.

This clonotype was found a few times. The genes are TRBV15 and TRBJ2-3; 8 nucleotides match TRBD2. CDR1 LNHNV and CDR2 YYDKDF come from the germline V gene (reference sequence). The CDR3 totals 17 residues. The trim removed 3 bases at V and 2 bases at J, leaving 10 bases unmatched. In DNA form, the CDR3 reads TGTGCCACCAGCAGGAGCGGATTAGCGGGAAACACAGATACGCAGTATTTT. Protein sequence: CATSRSGLAGNTDTQYF.

This CDR3 reads CASGGLAGESYNEQFF. CDR3 nucleotide sequence: TGCGCCAGCGGAGGGCTAGCGGGGGAGTCCTACAATGAGCAGTTCTTC. V and J are TRBV5-1 and TRBJ2-1, with 10 bases that match TRBD2. There are 16 residues in the CDR3. The germline V gene encodes CDR1 SGHRS and CDR2 YFSETQ. V was pared by 7 bases and J by 1 base, with 8 bases of the junction left unmatched.

This clonotype was seen a few times. The chain carries TRBV7-2 and TRBJ2-5, with 8 bases matching TRBD1. V lost 4 bases to trimming and J lost 2 bases; unmatched junction nucleotides: 3. The CDR3 is 14 amino acids. Looked up from germline, CDR1 is SGHTA and CDR2 is FQGNSA. CDR3 loop: CASSSNRGQETQYF. The CDR3 DNA is TGTGCCAGCAGCTCTAACAGGGGGCAAGAGACCCAGTACTTC.

The chain recombines TRBV7-6 with TRBJ2-5; 7 bases map to TRBD2. TRBJ2-7 explains the end of the DNA better; the J call may be wrong. The CDR3 totals 15 residues. CDR1 and CDR2 from the germline V gene are SGHVS and FNYEAQ. CDR3 residues: CASSLGEGGPGEQYF. The CDR3 coding sequence is TGTGCCAGCAGCTTAGGGGAGGGAGGCCCTGGCGAGCAGTACTTC.

This chain joins TRBV12-3 or TRBV12-4 and TRBJ1-5, with unresolved D. V shed 3 bases and J shed 3 bases, with 9 bases lying between them. The CDR3 extends over 14 amino acids. The CDR3: CASSFIVNNQPQHF. CDR3 coding DNA: TGTGCCAGCAGTTTTATAGTGAACAATCAGCCCCAGCATTTT.

The table lists this clonotype with a count of one. The genes are TRBV12-3 or TRBV12-4 and TRBJ2-5, with unresolved D. The CDR3 sequence is 13 residues long. Trimming removed 1 base from V and 11 bases from J, with 14 bases in between. CDR3 nucleotide sequence: TGTGCCAGCAGTTTAGACCATTACAATGAGCAGTACTTC. This codes for CASSLDHYNEQYF.

At least ten counts were recorded for this clonotype. V usage is TRBV11-1 and J usage is TRBJ2-1, with 8 positions matching TRBD2. The V segment lost 4 bases and the J segment 9 bases; nucleotides outside the gene matches: 2. CDR1 is SGHAT, CDR2 FQDESV, per germline (reference sequence). This CDR3 has 12 residues. CDR3 sequence: CASSYSGTEQFF. For the CDR3, the DNA is TGTGCCAGCAGCTATAGCGGGACTGAGCAGTTCTTC.

A word on this clonotype: The junction does not match germline at one end; this may be a read error. The rearrangement links TRBV5-1 to TRBJ1-2; no clear D. Germline V CDR1 and CDR2: SGHRS, YFSETQ. The CDR3 spans 14 residues. The CDR3 loop is CASSSKRVMGGYNF. For the CDR3, the DNA is TGCGCCAGCAGTTCTAAAAGAGTTATGGGAGGCTACAACTTC.

V is TRBV5-1 and J is TRBJ2-5, with TRBD1 as a possible D gene (5 bases). Gene TRBJ2-7 matches the end of the DNA better, so the J call may be wrong. The germline gives CDR1 SGHRS, CDR2 YFSETQ. This CDR3 has 14 amino acids. CDR3: CASSLARDSDEQYF. DNA of the CDR3: TGCGCCAGCAGTCTGGCCAGGGATTCAGACGAGCAGTACTTC.

The sample holds many counts of this clonotype. This rearrangement joins TRBV27 to TRBJ2-7, with D possibly matching TRBD1 (7 bases). Between the trimmed V and J ends, which lost 2 bases and 2 bases, there was a span of 13 bases. Germline CDR1 and CDR2: MNHEY and SMNVEV (reference sequence). The CDR3 contains 15 residues. CDR3 loop: CASSLRGTEPYEQYF. In DNA form, the CDR3 reads TGTGCCAGCAGTTTACGGGGGACAGAGCCCTACGAGCAGTACTTC.

This clonotype was detected only a few times. A junction end diverges from the germline sequence, so it may reflect a read error. The rearrangement uses TRBV5-1 and TRBJ1-1; TRBD1 might be the D (5 bases). The length of the CDR3 is 17 residues. Germline V lookup: CDR1 SGHRS, CDR2 YFSETQ. CDR3 coding DNA: TGCGCCGGCAGCTTGGAGGCCGGGGCAAGGGGAAACACTGAAGCTTTCTTT. Protein: CAGSLEAGARGNTEAFF.

The chain combines TRBV12-3 or TRBV12-4 with TRBJ2-5, with 11 bases that match TRBD2. The CDR3 loop spans 16 amino acids. V shed 2 bases, J shed 2 bases, and the junction held 4 bases outside the gene matches. The CDR3 DNA follows: TGTGCCAGCAGTTTATGGGCTAGCGGGGGGCAAGAGACCCAGTACTTC. It specifies CASSLWASGGQETQYF.

Turning to this clonotype: Given a much more abundant clone one base away, this may be a read error. V is TRBV20-1 and J is TRBJ2-7; D is undetermined. The CDR3 totals 12 residues. The V gene lost 6 bases and the J gene lost 3 bases, with 12 bases spanning the gap. The germline gives CDR1 DFQATT, CDR2 SNEGSKA (reference sequence). In DNA form, the CDR3 reads TGCAGTGCCGTGGGCAGTTTCTACGAGCAGTACTTC. Translating gives CSAVGSFYEQYF.

In its sample, this clonotype was seen many times. This chain links TRBV20-1 with TRBJ2-7; D may match TRBD1 or TRBD2 (5 bases each). The CDR3 totals 14 residues. Germline assignment: CDR1 DFQATT and CDR2 SNEGSKA (reference sequence). V lost 5 bases and J lost 5, with 19 bases in between. Here the CDR3 reads CSAGPGPRGNEQYF. For the CDR3, the DNA is TGCAGTGCTGGCCCGGGACCCCGGGGCAACGAGCAGTACTTC.

The chain combines TRBV29-1 with TRBJ1-1, with 8 bases identical to TRBD1. Germline CDR1 SQVTM, CDR2 ANQGSEA. V gave up 5 bases and J gave up 1 base; unmatched junction bases: 6. This CDR3 spans 14 amino acids. The CDR3 sequence is CSVTDRASNTEAFF. The CDR3 DNA reads TGCAGCGTTACGGACAGGGCCTCGAACACTGAAGCTTTCTTT.

With regard to this clonotype: One base away lies a much larger clone, so this may be a sequencing read error. V and J are TRBV7-3 and TRBJ2-1; 8 bases fit TRBD2. The germline V gene encodes CDR1 SGHTA and CDR2 FQGTGA. This CDR3 has 16 amino acids. In DNA form, the CDR3 reads TGTACCAGCAGCTCCTTAGCGGGAAGTGCCTACAATGAGCAGTTCTTC. Protein product: CTSSSLAGSAYNEQFF.

This clonotype has ten or more counts. The CDR3 spells CASSRDRGPSEQYF. CDR3 in DNA: TGTGCCAGCAGCCGGGACAGGGGTCCCTCCGAGCAGTACTTC. V is TRBV27 and J is TRBJ2-7; 10 bases match TRBD1. The CDR3 has 14 amino acids. V gave up 6 bases and J gave up 6 bases; unmatched junction bases: 8. Per the germline V gene, CDR1 is MNHEY and CDR2 is SMNVEV (reference sequence).

The V and J genes are TRBV19 and TRBJ2-3; TRBD2 agrees at 8 bases. V shed 0 bases, J shed 0 bases, and the junction held 5 bases outside the gene matches. Germline CDR1 and CDR2: LNHDA and SQIVND (reference sequence). This CDR3 has 17 residues. The CDR3 sequence: CASSIDPAGASTDTQYF. The CDR3 coding sequence is TGTGCCAGTAGTATAGATCCAGCGGGAGCCAGCACAGATACGCAGTATTTT.

The sample holds a few counts of this clonotype. It may be a read error: a sequence one base away is much more abundant. The chain combines TRBV7-2 with TRBJ1-4, with 9 bases fitting TRBD1. V was pared by 7 bases and J by 10 bases, with 10 bases of the junction left unmatched. CDR1 is SGHTA, CDR2 FQGNSA, per germline. The CDR3 extends over 14 amino acids. CDR3: CASNQDRGSGKLFF. CDR3 in DNA: TGTGCCAGCAACCAGGACAGGGGCTCAGGAAAACTGTTTTTT.

This chain uses TRBV18 with TRBJ2-3; D possibly corresponds to TRBD1 (5 bases). CDR3 length equals 13 residues. Per the germline V gene, CDR1 is KGHSH and CDR2 is LQKENI. V was cut by 8 bases and J by 7 bases, with 16 bases left in between. The CDR3 is CASPTALGNTQYF. In DNA form, the CDR3 reads TGTGCCAGCCCGACAGCGCTCGGTAATACGCAGTATTTT.